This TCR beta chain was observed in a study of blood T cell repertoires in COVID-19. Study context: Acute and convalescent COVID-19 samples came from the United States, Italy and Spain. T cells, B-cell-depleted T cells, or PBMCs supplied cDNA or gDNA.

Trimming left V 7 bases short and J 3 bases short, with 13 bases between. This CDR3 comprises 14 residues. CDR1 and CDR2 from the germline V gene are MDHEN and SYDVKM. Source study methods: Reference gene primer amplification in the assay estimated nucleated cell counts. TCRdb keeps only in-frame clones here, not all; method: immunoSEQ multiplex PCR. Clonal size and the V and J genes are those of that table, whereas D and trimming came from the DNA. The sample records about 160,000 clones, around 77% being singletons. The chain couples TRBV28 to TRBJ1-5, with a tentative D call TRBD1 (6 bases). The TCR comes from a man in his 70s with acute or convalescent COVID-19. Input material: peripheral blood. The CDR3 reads CASTSGGANQPQHF. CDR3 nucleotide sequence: TGTGCCAGCACCTCGGGGGGGGCCAATCAGCCCCAGCATTTT.